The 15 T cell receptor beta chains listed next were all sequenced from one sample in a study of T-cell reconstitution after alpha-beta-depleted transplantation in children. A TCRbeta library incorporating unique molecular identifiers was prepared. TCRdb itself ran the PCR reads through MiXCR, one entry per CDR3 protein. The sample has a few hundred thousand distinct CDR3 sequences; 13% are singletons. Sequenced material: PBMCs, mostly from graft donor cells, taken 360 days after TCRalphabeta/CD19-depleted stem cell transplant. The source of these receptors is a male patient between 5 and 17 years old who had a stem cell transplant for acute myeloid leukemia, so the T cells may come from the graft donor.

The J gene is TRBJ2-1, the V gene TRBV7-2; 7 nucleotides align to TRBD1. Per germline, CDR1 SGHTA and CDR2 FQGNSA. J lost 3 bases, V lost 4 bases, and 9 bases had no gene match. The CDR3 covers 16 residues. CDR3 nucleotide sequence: TGTGCCAGCAGCTGGTATCCGGGACAGATCTACAATGAGCAGTTCTTC. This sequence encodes CASSWYPGQIYNEQFF.

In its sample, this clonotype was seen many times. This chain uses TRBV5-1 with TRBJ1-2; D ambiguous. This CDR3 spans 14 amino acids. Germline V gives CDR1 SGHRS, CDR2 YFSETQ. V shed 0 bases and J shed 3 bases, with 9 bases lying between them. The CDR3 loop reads CASSLARTDYGYTF. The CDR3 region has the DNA TGCGCCAGCAGCTTGGCCCGGACGGACTATGGCTACACCTTC.

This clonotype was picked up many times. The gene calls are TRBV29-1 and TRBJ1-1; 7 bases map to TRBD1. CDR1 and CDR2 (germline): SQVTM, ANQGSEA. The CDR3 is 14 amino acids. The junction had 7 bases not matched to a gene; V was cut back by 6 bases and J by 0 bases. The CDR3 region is CSVTGWVMNTEAFF. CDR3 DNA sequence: TGCAGCGTGACAGGGTGGGTCATGAACACTGAAGCTTTCTTT.

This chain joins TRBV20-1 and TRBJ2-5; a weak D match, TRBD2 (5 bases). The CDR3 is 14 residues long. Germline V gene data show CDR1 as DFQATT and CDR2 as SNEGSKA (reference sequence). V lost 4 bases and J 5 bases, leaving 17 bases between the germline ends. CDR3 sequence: CSATPLKAEETQYF. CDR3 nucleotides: TGCAGTGCTACCCCTTTAAAAGCGGAGGAGACCCAGTACTTC.

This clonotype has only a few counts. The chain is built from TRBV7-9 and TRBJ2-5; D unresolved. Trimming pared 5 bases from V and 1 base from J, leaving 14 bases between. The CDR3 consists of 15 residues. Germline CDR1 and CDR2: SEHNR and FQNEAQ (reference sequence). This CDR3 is CASSRLTQFQETQYF. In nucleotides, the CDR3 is TGTGCCAGCAGCCGACTCACTCAATTCCAAGAGACCCAGTACTTC.

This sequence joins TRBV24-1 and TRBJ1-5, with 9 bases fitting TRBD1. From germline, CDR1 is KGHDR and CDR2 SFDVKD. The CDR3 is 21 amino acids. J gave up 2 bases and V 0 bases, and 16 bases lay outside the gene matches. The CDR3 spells CATSDLPPGQGKRGGNQPQHF. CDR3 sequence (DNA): TGTGCCACCAGTGATTTGCCTCCGGGACAGGGAAAGAGGGGGGGCAATCAGCCCCAGCATTTT.

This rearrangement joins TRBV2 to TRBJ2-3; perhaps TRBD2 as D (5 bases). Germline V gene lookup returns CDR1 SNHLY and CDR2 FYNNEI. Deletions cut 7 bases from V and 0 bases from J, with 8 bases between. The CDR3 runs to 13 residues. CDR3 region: CASIWRSTDTQYF. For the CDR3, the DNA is TGTGCCAGCATATGGAGGAGCACAGATACGCAGTATTTT.

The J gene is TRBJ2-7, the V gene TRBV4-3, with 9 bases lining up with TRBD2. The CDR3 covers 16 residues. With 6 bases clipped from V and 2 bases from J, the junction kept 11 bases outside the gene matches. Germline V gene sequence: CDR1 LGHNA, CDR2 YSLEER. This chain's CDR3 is CASSRQASGITYEQYF. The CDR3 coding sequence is TGCGCCAGCAGTCGGCAGGCTAGCGGGATCACCTACGAGCAGTACTTC.

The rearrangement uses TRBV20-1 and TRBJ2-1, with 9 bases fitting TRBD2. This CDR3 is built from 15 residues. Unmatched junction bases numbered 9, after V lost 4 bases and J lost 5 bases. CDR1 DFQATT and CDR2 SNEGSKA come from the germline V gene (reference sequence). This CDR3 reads CSATRTSGYNNEQFF. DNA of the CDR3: TGCAGTGCTACCCGTACTAGCGGGTATAACAATGAGCAGTTCTTC.

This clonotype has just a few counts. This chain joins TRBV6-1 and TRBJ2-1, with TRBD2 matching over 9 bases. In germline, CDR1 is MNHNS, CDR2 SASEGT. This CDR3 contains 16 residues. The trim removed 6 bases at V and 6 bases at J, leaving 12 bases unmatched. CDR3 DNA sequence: TGTGCCAGCAGATCGACTACGGGACTAGCTGGCAATGAGCAGTTCTTC. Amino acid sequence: CASRSTTGLAGNEQFF.

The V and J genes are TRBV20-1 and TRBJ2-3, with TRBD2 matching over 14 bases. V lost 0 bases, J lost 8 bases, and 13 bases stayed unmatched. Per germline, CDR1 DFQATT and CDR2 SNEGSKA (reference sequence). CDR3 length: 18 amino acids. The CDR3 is CSARERLAGGPIRGTQYF. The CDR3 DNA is TGCAGTGCTAGAGAGCGACTAGCGGGAGGGCCGATTAGGGGTACGCAGTATTTT.

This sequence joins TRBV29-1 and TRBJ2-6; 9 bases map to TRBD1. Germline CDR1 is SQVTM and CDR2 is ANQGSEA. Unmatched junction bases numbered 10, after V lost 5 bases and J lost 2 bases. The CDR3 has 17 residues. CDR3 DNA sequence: TGCAGCGTTCTAGGGACAGGGTCCTTTCCTGGGGCCAACGTCCTGACTTTC. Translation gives CSVLGTGSFPGANVLTF.

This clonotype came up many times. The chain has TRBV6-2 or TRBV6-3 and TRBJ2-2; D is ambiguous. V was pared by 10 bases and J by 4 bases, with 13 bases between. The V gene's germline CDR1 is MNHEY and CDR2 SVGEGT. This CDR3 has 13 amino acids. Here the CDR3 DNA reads TGTGCCATCGGTCGCTTGGGCACCGGGGAGCTGTTTTTT. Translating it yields CAIGRLGTGELFF.

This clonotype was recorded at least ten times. The CDR3 is CSVNQGGAYGYTF. The CDR3 DNA is TGCAGCGTTAACCAGGGCGGGGCGTATGGCTACACCTTC. The chain employs TRBV29-1 and TRBJ1-2; possibly TRBD1 for D (5 bases). Deletions cut 5 bases from V and 5 bases from J, with 15 bases between. CDR1 is SQVTM, CDR2 ANQGSEA, per germline. The CDR3 length is 13 residues.

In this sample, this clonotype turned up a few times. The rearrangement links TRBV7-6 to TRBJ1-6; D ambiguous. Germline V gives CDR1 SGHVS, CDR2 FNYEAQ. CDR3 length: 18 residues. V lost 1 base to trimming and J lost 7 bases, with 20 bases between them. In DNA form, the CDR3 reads TGTGCCAGCAGCTTAGGCAGGCCTTCCGGCAGATACAATTCACCCCTCCACTTT. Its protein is CASSLGRPSGRYNSPLHF.